Here is one TCR beta chain with its context. Its antigen target is currently unknown. No base quality values were provided; no much bigger clone lies one nucleotide off. The same CDR3 also results from other DNA sequences found in this sample. This sample is part of a study of blood T cell repertoires in COVID-19 (dated by TCRdb to 2018 to 2021). Some background on the complete study: The collaborator samples originated in the United States, Italy and Spain and spanned the acute and convalescent phases of COVID-19. The prospective study material was composed of cDNA or gDNA derived from T cells, B-cell-depleted T cells, or PBMCs. Deeply sampled blood TCRbeta repertoires from subjects exposed to, actively infected with, or recovered from COVID-19 were included in the dataset. The repertoires were made available in a free public database intended to serve as a resource for research on the immune response to SARS-CoV-2. The samples were drawn from two sources: the first 160 participants of the ongoing ImmuneRACE study, and 1,000 to 1,500 subjects contributed by 6 global collaborators. Sample metadata almost always included a de-identified subject ID, COVID-19 status, age in years and sex. Where HLA class I and class II types were available, the types were taken from metadata supplied by the sample provider, not from assay-based typing.

TCRbeta CDR3 regions were amplified from genomic DNA by means of the immunoSEQ Assay, a bias-controlled multiplex PCR. As for the authors' bioinformatics: The number of nucleated cells in each sample was estimated from the amplification of reference gene primers within the assay. To quantify the absolute abundance of each unique TCRbeta CDR3 rearrangement, sequence reads were collapsed and filtered. For each sample, productive Simpson clonality was calculated by taking the square root of Simpson's diversity index across productive rearrangements. The source is immuneACCESS, and TCRdb retained only in-frame sequences with V and J called. Part of the clones is not carried over; for the studies checked, unresolved V genes explain less than half of this, and the remainder is unexplained. V and J calls and clone size are those listed in that table; D and trimming were worked out from the DNA. For this sample there are a few hundred thousand clones; around 87% appear just once. Clones ranked in the top ten supply 0.95% to 1.2% of the sample.

CDR1 and CDR2 are read off the germline V gene as MDHEN and SYDVKM. The CDR3 runs 16 residues from the cysteine to the phenylalanine. The kept DNA is CDR3 alone, 48 bases in frame from the first base. V is cut by 6 bases and J by 1 base, and the space between the germline ends is 16 bases. In the prospective study, participants were roughly 18 to 89 years old, resided in about two dozen geographic areas of the United States, and were enrolled through a virtual design. In the prospective study, cohorts were assigned on the basis of participant-reported clinical history obtained from a screening survey and a study questionnaire. ImmuneRACE Cohort 3 recovered participants were defined by two consecutive negative NP/OP PCR tests, healthcare professional clearance, or symptom resolution. Each participant in the prospective study had whole blood, serum and a nasopharyngeal or oropharyngeal swab collected by mobile phlebotomists. Participants in the prospective study had the option to provide additional blood draws and questionnaires over an approximately 2-month period. Before DNA extraction, prospective study blood samples were shipped either frozen or at room temperature.

Points the paper makes about the study in general: The amount of clinical and demographic metadata varied by source and participant and was provided uncurated.

Sequencing was done on a sample of PBMCs or T cells enriched from blood (not recorded which). The receptor was derived from a man aged 30-40 years who had recovered from COVID-19. The receptor chain draws on TRBV28 and TRBJ1-5, with no confident D gene call. In nucleotides, the sequence is TGTGCCAGCAGCCTTATGGCCCGATTAAGCAATCAGCCCCAGCATTTT. Its coded protein is CASSLMARLSNQPQHF.